The entry below gives a single T cell receptor beta chain sequence along with its context. Its antigen is unknown. Data came from immunoSEQ multiplex PCR; TCRdb stores just in-frame clones and leaves some out. The sample yields approximately 1,500,000 clones, 98% seen once. V shed 0 bases, J shed 3 bases, and the junction held 15 bases outside the gene matches. The CDR3 runs to 19 residues. In germline, CDR1 is SGHRS, CDR2 YFSETQ. The sample belongs to a study of shared clonotypes between healthy human individuals. Study results and limitations: Naive subsets usually exceeded memory subsets in estimated richness.

The rearrangement links TRBV5-1 to TRBJ2-1, with 7 bases aligning to TRBD2. The specimen sequenced was naive CD4+ T cells sorted from blood. Specified subset: CD45RA+ positively selected. This clonotype was obtained from a man in his thirties or forties in good health. The CDR3 protein is CASSLDFRLAEGNYNEQFF. In DNA, the CDR3 is TGCGCCAGCAGCTTGGATTTCCGGCTAGCGGAAGGAAACTACAATGAGCAGTTCTTC. Complete variable domain (other parts from reference TRBV5-1 and TRBJ2-1): KAGVTQTPRYLIKTRGQQVTLSCSPISGHRSVSWYQQTPGQGLQFLFEYFSETQRNKGNFPGRFSGRQFSNSRSEMNVSTLELGDSALYLCASSLDFRLAEGNYNEQFFGPGTRLTVL.